This T cell receptor (beta chain) was profiled in a study of blood T cell repertoires in COVID-19. Study-wide background: Samples taken during acute and convalescent COVID-19 were collected in the United States, Italy and Spain. The cDNA or gDNA used as material had been derived from T cells, B-cell-depleted T cells, or PBMCs.

Original processing methods: Amplifying reference gene primers gave estimates of nucleated cell counts. Assay: immunoSEQ multiplex PCR; the TCRdb copy retains only in-frame clones and omits some. V, J and clone size are taken as reported in that table, and D and trimming were inferred from the DNA itself. Of roughly 74,000 clones in the sample, approximately 86% were seen once. V lost 10 bases, J lost 4 bases, and 8 bases stayed unmatched. There are 13 residues in the CDR3. Looked up from germline, CDR1 is KGHDR and CDR2 is SFDVKD. The source is a woman aged 80 or older with active or convalescent COVID-19. The V and J genes are TRBV24-1 and TRBJ2-5; 7 bases map to TRBD1. Sequenced sample: peripheral blood. CDR3 in amino acids: CATSDRYRETQYF. The CDR3 bases are TGTGCCACTTCGGACAGGTATAGAGAGACCCAGTACTTC.